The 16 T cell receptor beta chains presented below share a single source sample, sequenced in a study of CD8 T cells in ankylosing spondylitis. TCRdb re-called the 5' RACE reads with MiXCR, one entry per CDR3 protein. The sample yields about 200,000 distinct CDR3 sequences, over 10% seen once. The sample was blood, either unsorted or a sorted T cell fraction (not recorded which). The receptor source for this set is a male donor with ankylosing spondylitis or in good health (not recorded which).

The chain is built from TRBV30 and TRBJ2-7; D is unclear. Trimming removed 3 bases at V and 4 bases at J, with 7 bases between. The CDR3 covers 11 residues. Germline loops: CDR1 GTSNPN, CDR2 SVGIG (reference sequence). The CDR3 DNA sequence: TGTGCCTGGAGCTTTAGTTACGAGCAGTACTTC. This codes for CAWSFSYEQYF.

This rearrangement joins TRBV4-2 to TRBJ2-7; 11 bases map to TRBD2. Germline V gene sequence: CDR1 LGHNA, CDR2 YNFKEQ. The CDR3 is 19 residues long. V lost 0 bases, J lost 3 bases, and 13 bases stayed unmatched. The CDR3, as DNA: TGTGCCAGCAGCCAAGAGGCTTGGGCTAGCGGGGGGATTATCTACGAGCAGTACTTC. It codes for CASSQEAWASGGIIYEQYF.

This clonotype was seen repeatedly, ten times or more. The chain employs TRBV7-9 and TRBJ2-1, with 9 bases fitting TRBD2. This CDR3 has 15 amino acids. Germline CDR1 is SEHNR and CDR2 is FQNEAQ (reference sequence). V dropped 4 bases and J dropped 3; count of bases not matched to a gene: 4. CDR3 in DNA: TGTGCCAGCAGCTCGACTAGCGGAATCTACAATGAGCAGTTCTTC. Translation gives CASSSTSGIYNEQFF.

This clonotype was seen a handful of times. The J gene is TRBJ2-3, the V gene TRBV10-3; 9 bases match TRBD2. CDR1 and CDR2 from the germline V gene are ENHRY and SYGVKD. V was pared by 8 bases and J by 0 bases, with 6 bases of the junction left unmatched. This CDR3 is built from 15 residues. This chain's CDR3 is CAIGGTSTSTDTQYF. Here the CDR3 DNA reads TGTGCCATCGGGGGGACTAGCACTAGCACAGATACGCAGTATTTT.

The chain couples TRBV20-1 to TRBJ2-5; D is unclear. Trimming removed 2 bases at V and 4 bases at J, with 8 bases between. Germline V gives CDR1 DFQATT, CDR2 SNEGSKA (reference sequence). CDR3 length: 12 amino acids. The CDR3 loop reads CSARLVGETQYF. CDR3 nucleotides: TGCAGTGCTAGACTAGTCGGAGAGACCCAGTACTTC.

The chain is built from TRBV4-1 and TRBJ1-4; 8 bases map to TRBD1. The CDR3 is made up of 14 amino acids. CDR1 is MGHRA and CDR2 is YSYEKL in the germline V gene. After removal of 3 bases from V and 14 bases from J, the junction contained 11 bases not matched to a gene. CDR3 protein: CASSQSGGAGQLFF. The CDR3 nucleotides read TGCGCCAGCAGCCAGTCAGGGGGCGCGGGGCAGCTGTTTTTT.

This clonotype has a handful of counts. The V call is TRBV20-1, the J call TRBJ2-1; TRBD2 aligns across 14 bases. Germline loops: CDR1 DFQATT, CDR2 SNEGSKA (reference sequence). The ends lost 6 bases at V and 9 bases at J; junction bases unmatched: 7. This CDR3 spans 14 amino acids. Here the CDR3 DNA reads TGCAGTGCCCGCCGGACTAGCGGGGGGCCTGAGCAGTTCTTC. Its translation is CSARRTSGGPEQFF.

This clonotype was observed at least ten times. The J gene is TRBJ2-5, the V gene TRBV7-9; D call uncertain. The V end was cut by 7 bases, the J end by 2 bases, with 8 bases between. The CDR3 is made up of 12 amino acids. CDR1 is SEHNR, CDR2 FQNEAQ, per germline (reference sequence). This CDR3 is CASTTSQETQYF. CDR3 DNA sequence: TGTGCCAGCACCACTTCACAAGAGACCCAGTACTTC.

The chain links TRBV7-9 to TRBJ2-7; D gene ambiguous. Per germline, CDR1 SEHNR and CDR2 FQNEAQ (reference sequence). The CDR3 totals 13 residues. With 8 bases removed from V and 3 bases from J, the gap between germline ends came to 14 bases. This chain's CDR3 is CASSSLGHYEQYF. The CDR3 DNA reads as TGTGCCAGCTCAAGCCTAGGGCACTACGAGCAGTACTTC.

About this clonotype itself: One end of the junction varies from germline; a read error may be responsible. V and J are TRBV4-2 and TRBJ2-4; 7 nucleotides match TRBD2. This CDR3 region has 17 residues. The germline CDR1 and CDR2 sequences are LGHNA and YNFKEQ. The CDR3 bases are TGTGCCAGCAGCCAACTGTCGCAGATCAGGGCGGGAGACATTCAGCACTTC. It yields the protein CASSQLSQIRAGDIQHF.

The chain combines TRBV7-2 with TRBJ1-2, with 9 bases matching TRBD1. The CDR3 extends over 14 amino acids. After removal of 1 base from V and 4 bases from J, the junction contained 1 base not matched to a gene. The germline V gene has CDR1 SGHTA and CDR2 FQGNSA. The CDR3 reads CASSLEDRGYGYTF. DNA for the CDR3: TGTGCCAGCAGCTTAGAGGACAGGGGCTATGGCTACACCTTC. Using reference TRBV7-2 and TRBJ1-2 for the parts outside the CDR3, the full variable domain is GAGVSQSPSNKVTEKGKDVELRCDPISGHTALYWYRQSLGQGLEFLIYFQGNSAPDKSGLPSDRFSAERTGGSVSTLTIQRTQQEDSAVYLCASSLEDRGYGYTFGSGTRLTVV.

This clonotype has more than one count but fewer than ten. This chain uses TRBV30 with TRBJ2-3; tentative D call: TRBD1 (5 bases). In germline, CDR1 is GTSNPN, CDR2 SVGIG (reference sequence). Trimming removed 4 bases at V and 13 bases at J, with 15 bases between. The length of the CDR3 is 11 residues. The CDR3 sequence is CAWKDNLYEYF. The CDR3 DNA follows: TGTGCCTGGAAGGACAACCTTTATGAGTATTTT. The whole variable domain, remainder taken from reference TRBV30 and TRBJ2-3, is SQTIHQWPATLVQPVGSPLSLECTVEGTSNPNLYWYRQAAGRGLQLLFYSVGIGQISSEVPQNLSASRPQDRQFILSSKKLLLSDSGFYLCAWKDNLYEYFGPGTRLTVL.

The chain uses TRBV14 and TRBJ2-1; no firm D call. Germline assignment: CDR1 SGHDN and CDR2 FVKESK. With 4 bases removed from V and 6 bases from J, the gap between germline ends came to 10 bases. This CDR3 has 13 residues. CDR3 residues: CASSLVQSNEQFF. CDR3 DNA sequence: TGTGCCAGCAGCCTGGTACAGAGCAATGAGCAGTTCTTC. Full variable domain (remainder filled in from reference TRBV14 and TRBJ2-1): EAGVTQFPSHSVIEKGQTVTLRCDPISGHDNLYWYRRVMGKEIKFLLHFVKESKQDESGMPNNRFLAERTGGTYSTLKVQPAELEDSGVYFCASSLVQSNEQFFGPGTRLTVL.

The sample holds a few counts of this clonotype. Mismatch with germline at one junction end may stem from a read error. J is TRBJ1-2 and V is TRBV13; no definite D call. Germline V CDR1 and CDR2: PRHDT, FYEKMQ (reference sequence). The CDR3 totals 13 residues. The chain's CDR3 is CATSAGLNYGYTF. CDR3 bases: TGTGCCACCAGCGCAGGCCTCAACTATGGCTACACCTTC.

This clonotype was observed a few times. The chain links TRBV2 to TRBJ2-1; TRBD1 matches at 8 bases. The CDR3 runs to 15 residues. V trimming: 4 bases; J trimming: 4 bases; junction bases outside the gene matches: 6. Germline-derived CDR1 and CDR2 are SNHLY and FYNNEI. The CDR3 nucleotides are TGTGCCAGCAGTGGTAAGGACAGGGCTTACAATGAGCAGTTCTTC. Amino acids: CASSGKDRAYNEQFF.

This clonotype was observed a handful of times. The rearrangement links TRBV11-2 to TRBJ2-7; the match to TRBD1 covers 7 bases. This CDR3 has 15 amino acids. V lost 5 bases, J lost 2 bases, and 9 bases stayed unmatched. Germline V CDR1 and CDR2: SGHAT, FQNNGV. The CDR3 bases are TGTGCCAGCAGCGCCCTGGACAGGCCGCCCTACGAGCAGTACTTC. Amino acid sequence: CASSALDRPPYEQYF. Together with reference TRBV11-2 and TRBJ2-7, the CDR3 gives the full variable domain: EAGVAQSPRYKIIEKRQSVAFWCNPISGHATLYWYQQILGQGPKLLIQFQNNGVVDDSQLPKDRFSAERLKGVDSTLKIQPAKLEDSAVYLCASSALDRPPYEQYFGPGTRLTVT.